Included here is one T cell receptor beta chain sequence, with context. Its antigen remains unidentified. The entry originates in a study of shared clonotypes between healthy human individuals. Study results and limitations: Naive subsets usually exceeded memory subsets in estimated richness.

This CDR3 has 15 amino acids. V lost 4 bases to trimming and J lost 1 base; unmatched junction nucleotides: 6. Germline V gives CDR1 SGHTS, CDR2 YDEGEE. CD8 cells classed as naive were CD45RO-negative and positively selected for CCR7, excluding terminally differentiated effector memory CD45RA+ cells. Profiled with immunoSEQ multiplex PCR; TCRdb holds only in-frame clones, not every one. The repertoire holds 1.5 million to 2.5 million clones, with about 94% as singletons. Sequenced: naive CD8+ T cells sorted from blood. This chain uses TRBV5-8 with TRBJ2-7; 9 bases map to TRBD1. The receptor was isolated from a man between 18 and 29 years old in good health. CDR3 loop: CASSPGQGISYEQYF. In DNA form, the CDR3 reads TGTGCCAGCAGCCCCGGACAGGGGATTTCCTACGAGCAGTACTTC.